The T cell receptor beta chain under discussion was sequenced for a study of blood T cell repertoires in COVID-19. Study-wide background: Donors in the United States, Italy and Spain gave samples during acute or convalescent COVID-19. Nucleic acid was either cDNA or gDNA, and it came from T cells, B-cell-depleted T cells, or PBMCs.

Authors' methods: Nucleated cell counts were estimated from reference gene primer amplification. The assay was immunoSEQ multiplex PCR, and TCRdb's table has in-frame clones only and misses some. Clone size and the V and J calls come from that table; the DNA yielded D and trimming. This sample has roughly 18,000 clones, with nearly 90% found just once. This clone was counted once. CDR3 length: 14 residues. Per the germline V gene, CDR1 is MNHEY and CDR2 is SMNVEV (reference sequence). With 3 bases clipped from V and 1 base from J, the junction kept 1 base outside the gene matches. The origin of this receptor is a man in his forties with active COVID-19. The sequencing input was peripheral blood. The chain employs TRBV27 and TRBJ2-7; 9 bases are a match to TRBD1. DNA for the CDR3: TGTGCCAGCAGTTTGGGGACAGGGTCCTACGAGCAGTACTTC. It codes for CASSLGTGSYEQYF.